Shown below are 2 T cell receptor beta chains from a single sample sequenced in a study of a mutant IDH1 vaccine in newly diagnosed glioma. Antigen specificity for these receptors is unknown. Time point here: week 23, last vaccination. What each vaccine dose contained was 300 ug of mutant IDH1 20-mer peptide, accompanied by topical imiquimod. Measured with immunoSEQ multiplex PCR; TCRdb has only the in-frame clones, and not every one. The table has about 65,000 clones, around 84% seen once; the top ten hold less than 5%. Sequenced material: PBMCs, taken from a glioma patient whose treatment included an IDH1 peptide vaccine. Source of these receptors: a man under 40 with glioma.

The chain carries TRBV11-3 and TRBJ2-2; TRBD1 is a possible D gene (5 bases). The CDR3 has 13 amino acids. V was trimmed by 7 bases and J by 6 bases, leaving 12 bases between them. The germline gives CDR1 SGHNT, CDR2 YENEEA. CDR3 sequence (DNA): TGTGCCAGCAATTCGGACATGTCCGGGGAGCTGTTTTTT. Translated: CASNSDMSGELFF.

This chain uses TRBV5-1 with TRBJ1-5; 7 bases are shared with TRBD1. The V segment lost 5 bases and the J segment 2 bases; nucleotides outside the gene matches: 7. Germline V gene sequence: CDR1 SGHRS, CDR2 YFSETQ. This CDR3 spans 15 amino acids. This CDR3 reads CASSRGQGGNQPQHF. CDR3 DNA: TGCGCCAGCAGTCGGGGGCAGGGGGGCAATCAGCCCCAGCATTTT.